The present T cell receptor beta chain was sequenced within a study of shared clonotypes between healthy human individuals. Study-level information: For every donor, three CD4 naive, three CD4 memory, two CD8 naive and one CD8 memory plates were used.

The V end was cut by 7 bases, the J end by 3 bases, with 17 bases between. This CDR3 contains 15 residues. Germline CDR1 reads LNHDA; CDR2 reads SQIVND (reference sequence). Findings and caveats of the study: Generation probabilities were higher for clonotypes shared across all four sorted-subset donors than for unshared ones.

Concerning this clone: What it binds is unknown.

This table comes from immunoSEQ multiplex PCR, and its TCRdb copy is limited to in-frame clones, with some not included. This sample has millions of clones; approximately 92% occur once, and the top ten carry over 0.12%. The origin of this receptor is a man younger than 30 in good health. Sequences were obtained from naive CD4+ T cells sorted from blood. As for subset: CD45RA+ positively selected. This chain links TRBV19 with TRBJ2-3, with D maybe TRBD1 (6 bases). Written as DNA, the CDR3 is TGTGCCAGTACCGCCAACACCAGGGGTACAGATACGCAGTATTTT. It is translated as CASTANTRGTDTQYF.